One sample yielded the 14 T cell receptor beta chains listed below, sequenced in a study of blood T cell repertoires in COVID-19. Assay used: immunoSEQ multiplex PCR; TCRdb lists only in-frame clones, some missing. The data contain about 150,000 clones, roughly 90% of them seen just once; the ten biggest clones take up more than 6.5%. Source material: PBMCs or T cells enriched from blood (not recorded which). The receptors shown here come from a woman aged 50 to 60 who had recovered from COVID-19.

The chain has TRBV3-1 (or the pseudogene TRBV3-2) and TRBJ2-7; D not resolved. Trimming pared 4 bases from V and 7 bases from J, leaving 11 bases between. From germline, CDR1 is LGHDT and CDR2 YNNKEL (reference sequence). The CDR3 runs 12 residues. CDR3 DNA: TGTGCCAGCAGCCCAGACATCGGGGAGCAGTACTTC. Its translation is CASSPDIGEQYF.

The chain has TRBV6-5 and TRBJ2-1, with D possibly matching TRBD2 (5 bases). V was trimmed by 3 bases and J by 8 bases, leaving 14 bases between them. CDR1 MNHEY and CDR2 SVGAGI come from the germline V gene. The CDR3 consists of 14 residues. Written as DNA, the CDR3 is TGTGCCAGCAGTTATTTGGCCGGGATCGATGAGCAGTTCTTC. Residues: CASSYLAGIDEQFF.

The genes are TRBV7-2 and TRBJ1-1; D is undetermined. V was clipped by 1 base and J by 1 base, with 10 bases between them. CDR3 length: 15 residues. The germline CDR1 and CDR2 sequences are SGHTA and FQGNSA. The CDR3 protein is CASSLGGIQNTEAFF. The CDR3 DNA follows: TGTGCCAGCAGCTTAGGCGGAATACAGAACACTGAAGCTTTCTTT.

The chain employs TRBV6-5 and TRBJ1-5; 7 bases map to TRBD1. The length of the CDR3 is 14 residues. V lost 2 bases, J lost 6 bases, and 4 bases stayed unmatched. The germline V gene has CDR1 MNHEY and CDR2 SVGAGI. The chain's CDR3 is CASSYVQGGQPQHF. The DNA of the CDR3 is TGTGCCAGCAGTTACGTTCAGGGGGGTCAGCCCCAGCATTTT.

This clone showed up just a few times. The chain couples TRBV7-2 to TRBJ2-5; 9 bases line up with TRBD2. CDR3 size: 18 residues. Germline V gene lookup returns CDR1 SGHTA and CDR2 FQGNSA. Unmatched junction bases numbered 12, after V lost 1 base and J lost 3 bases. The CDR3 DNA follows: TGTGCCAGCAGCTTAGTTCCTAGCGGGGCGGTACTCAAAGAGACCCAGTACTTC. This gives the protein CASSLVPSGAVLKETQYF.

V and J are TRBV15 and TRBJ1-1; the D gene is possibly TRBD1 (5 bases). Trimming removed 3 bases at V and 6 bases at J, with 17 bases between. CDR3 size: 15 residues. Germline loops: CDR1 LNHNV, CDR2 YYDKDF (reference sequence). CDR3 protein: CATSRPAGGRPEAFF. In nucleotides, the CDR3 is TGTGCCACCAGCAGGCCCGCGGGGGGGAGGCCTGAAGCTTTCTTT.

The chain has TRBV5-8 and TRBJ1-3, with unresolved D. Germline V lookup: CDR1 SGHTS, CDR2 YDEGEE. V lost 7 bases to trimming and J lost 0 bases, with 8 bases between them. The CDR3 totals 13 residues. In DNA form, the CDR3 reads TGTGCCAGCTCTTTCAGCTCTGGAAACACCATATATTTT. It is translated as CASSFSSGNTIYF. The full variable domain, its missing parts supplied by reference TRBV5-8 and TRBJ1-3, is EAGVTQSPTHLIKTRGQQATLRCSPISGHTSVYWYQQALGLGLQFLLWYDEGEERNRGNFPPRFSGRQFPNYSSELNVNALELEDSALYLCASSFSSGNTIYFGEGSWLTVV.

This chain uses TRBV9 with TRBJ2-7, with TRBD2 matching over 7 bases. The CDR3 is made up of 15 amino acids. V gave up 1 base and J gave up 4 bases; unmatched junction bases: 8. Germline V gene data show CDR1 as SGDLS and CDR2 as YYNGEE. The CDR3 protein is CASSVSPGGGYEQYF. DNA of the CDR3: TGTGCCAGCAGCGTATCTCCGGGGGGTGGGTACGAGCAGTACTTC. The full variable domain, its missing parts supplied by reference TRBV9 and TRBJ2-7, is DSGVTQTPKHLITATGQRVTLRCSPRSGDLSVYWYQQSLDQGLQFLIQYYNGEERAKGNILERFSAQQFPDLHSELNLSSLELGDSALYFCASSVSPGGGYEQYFGPGTRLTVT.

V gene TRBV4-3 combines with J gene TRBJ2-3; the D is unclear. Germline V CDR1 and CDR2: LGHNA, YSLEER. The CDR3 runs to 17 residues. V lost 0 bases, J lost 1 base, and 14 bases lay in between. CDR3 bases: TGCGCCAGCAGCCAAGAAGCCTCGGTCACGGGCACAGATACGCAGTATTTT. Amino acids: CASSQEASVTGTDTQYF.

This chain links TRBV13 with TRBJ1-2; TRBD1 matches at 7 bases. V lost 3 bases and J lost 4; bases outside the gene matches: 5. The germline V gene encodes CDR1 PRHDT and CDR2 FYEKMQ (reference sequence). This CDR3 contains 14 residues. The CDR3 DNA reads TGTGCCAGCAGCTTTCAAGGGGGCGCCTATGGCTACACCTTC. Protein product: CASSFQGGAYGYTF. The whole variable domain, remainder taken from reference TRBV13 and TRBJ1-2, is AAGVIQSPRHLIKEKRETATLKCYPIPRHDTVYWYQQGPGQDPQFLISFYEKMQSDKGSIPDRFSAQQFSDYHSELNMSSLELGDSALYFCASSFQGGAYGYTFGSGTRLTVV.

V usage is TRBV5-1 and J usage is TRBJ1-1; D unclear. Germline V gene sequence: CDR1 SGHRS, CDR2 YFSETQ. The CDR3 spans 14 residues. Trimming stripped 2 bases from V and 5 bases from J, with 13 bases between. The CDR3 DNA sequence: TGCGCCAGCAGCTTTTCCCCCCCGGGGACTGAAGCTTTCTTT. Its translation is CASSFSPPGTEAFF. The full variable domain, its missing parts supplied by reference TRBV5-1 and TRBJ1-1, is KAGVTQTPRYLIKTRGQQVTLSCSPISGHRSVSWYQQTPGQGLQFLFEYFSETQRNKGNFPGRFSGRQFSNSRSEMNVSTLELGDSALYLCASSFSPPGTEAFFGQGTRLTVV.

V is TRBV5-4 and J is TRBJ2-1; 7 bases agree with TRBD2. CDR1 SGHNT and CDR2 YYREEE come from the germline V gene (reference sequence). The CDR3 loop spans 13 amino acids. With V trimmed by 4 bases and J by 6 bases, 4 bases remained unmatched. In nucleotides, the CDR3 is TGTGCCAGCAGCGGGCTAGCGGCCAATGAGCAGTTCTTC. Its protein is CASSGLAANEQFF.

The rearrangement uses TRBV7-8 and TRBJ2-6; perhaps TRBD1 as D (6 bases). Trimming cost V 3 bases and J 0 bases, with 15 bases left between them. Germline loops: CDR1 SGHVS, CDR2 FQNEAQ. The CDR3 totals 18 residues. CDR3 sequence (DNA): TGTGCCAGCAGCTTTTACGGCAGGGGAAACTCTGGGGCCAACGTCCTGACTTTC. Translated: CASSFYGRGNSGANVLTF.

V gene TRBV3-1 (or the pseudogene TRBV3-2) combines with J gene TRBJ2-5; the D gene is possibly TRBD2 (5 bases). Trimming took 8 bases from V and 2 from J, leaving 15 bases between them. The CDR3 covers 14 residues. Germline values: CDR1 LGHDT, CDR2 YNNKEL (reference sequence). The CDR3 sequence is CASVSHGVQETQYF. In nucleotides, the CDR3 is TGTGCCAGCGTCTCTCACGGGGTTCAAGAGACCCAGTACTTC.